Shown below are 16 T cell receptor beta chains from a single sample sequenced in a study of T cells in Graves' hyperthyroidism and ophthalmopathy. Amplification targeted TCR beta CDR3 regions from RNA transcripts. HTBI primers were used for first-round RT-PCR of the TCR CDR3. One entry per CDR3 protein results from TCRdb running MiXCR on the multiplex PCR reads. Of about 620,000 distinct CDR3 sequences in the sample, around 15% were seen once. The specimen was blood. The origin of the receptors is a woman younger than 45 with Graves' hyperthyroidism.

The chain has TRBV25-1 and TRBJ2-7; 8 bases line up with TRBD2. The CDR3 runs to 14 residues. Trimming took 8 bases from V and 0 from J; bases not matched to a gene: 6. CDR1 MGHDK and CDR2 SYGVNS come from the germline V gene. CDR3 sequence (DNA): TGTGCCAGCTTAAACAGCGGGAGCTCCTACGAGCAGTACTTC. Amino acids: CASLNSGSSYEQYF.

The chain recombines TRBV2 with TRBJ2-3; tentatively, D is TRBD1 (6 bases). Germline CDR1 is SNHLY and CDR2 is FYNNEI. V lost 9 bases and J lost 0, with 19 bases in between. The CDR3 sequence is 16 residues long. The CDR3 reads CASGTSVTTSTDTQYF. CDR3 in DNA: TGTGCCAGTGGGACATCGGTGACTACGAGCACAGATACGCAGTATTTT.

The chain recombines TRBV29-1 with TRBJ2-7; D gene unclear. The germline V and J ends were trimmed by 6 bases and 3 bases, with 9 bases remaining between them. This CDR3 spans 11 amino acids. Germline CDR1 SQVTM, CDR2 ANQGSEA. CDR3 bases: TGCAGCGTCGTAGAAGACTACGAGCAGTACTTC. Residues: CSVVEDYEQYF.

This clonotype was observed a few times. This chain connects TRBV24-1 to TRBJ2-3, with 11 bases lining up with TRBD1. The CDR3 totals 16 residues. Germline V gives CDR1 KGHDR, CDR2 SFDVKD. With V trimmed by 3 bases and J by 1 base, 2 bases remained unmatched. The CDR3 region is CATSDRTGGGTDTQYF. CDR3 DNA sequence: TGTGCCACCAGTGATCGGACAGGGGGCGGCACAGATACGCAGTATTTT.

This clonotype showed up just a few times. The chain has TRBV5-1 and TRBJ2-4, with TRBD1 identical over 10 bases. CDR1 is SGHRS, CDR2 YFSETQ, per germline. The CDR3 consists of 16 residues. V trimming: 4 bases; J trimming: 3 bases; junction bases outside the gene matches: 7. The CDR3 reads CASSHSGTGDKNIQYF. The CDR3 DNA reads TGCGCCAGCAGCCATTCCGGGACAGGGGACAAAAACATTCAGTACTTC.

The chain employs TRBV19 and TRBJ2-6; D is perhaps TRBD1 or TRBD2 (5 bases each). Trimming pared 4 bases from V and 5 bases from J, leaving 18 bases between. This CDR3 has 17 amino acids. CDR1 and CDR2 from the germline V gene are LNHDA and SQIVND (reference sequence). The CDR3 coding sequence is TGTGCCAGTAGTAGAGGGTGGACGGCAGGGCGGGCCAACGTCCTGACTTTC. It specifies CASSRGWTAGRANVLTF.

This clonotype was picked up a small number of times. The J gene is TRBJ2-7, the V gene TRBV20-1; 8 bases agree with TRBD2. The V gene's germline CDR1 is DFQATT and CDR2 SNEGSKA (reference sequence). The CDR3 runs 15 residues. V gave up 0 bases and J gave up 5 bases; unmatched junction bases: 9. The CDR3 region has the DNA TGCAGTGCTAGAGATCCTCAGCGGGAGAGGCACGAGCAGTACTTC. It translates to CSARDPQRERHEQYF.

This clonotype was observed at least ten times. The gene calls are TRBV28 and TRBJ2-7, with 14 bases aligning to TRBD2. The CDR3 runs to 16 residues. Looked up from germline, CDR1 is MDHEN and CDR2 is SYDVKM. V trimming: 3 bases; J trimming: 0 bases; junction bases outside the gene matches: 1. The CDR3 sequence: CASSFGTSGSSYEQYF. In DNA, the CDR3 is TGTGCCAGCAGTTTCGGGACTAGCGGGAGCTCCTACGAGCAGTACTTC.

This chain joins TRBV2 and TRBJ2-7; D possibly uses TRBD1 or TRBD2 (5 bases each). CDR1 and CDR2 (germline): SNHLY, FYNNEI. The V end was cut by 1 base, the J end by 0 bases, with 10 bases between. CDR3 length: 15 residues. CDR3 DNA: TGTGCCAGCAGTGAAGATGGGGGAAGCTCCTACGAGCAGTACTTC. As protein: CASSEDGGSSYEQYF.

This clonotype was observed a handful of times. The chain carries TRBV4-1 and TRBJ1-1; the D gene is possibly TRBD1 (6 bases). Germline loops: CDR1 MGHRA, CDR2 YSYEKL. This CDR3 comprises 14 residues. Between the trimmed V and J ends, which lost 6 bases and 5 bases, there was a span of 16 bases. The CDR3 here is CASRPDRRGTEAFF. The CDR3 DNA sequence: TGCGCCAGCAGACCTGACAGGAGGGGGACTGAAGCTTTCTTT.

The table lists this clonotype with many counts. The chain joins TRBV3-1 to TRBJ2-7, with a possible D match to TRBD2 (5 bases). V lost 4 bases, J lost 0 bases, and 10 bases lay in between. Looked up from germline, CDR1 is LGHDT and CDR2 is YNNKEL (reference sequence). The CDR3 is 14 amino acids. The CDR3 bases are TGTGCCAGCAGCCGGACTGCCAGCTCCTACGAGCAGTACTTC. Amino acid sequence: CASSRTASSYEQYF.

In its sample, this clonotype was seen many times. In DNA form, the CDR3 reads TGTGCCAGCAGCTTAGCGGGGGCTAGCTCCTACGAGCAGTACTTC. This gives the protein CASSLAGASSYEQYF. The V gene is TRBV27, the J gene TRBJ2-7; TRBD2 agrees at 9 bases. The V gene's germline CDR1 is MNHEY and CDR2 SMNVEV (reference sequence). V trimming: 6 bases; J trimming: 0 bases; junction bases outside the gene matches: 6. This CDR3 has 15 amino acids.

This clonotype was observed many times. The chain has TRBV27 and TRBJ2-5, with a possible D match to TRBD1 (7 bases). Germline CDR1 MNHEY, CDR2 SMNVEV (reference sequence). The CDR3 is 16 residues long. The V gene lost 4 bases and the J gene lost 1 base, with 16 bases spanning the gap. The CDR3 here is CASSYMAGGSQETQYF. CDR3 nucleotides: TGTGCCAGCAGTTATATGGCAGGGGGGTCCCAAGAGACCCAGTACTTC.

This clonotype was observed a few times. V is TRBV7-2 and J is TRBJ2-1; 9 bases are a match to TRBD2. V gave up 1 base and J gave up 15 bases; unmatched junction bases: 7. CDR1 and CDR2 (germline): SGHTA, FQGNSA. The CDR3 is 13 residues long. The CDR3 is CASSLVGREGWFF. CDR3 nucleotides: TGTGCCAGCAGCTTAGTCGGGCGGGAGGGATGGTTCTTC.

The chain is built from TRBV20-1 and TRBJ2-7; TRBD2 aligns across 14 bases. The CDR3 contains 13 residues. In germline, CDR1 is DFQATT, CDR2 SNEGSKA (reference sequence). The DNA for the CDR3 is TGCGGGACTAGCGGGAGAGGGGGCCACGAGCAGTACTTC. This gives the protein CGTSGRGGHEQYF.

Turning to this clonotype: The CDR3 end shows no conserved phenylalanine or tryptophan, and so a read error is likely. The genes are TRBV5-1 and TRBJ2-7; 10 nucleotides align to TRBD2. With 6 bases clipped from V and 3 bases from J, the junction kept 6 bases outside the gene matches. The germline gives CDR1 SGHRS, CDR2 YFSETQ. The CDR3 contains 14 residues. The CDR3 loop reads CASTGTSAYYEQYL. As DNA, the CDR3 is TGCGCCAGCACCGGGACTAGCGCCTACTACGAGCAGTACCTC.